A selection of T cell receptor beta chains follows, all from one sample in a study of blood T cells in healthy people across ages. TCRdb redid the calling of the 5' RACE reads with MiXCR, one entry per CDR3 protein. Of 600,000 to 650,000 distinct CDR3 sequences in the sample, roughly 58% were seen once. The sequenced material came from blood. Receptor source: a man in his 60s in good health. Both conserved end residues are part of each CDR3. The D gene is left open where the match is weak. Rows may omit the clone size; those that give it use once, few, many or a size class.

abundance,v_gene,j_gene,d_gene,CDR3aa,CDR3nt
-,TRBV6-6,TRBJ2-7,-,CASRATVYEQYF,TGTGCCAGCAGGGCGACAGTCTACGAGCAGTACTTC
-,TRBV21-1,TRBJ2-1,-,CASSPLDGSYNEQFF,TGTGCCAGCAGCCCTCTGGACGGCTCCTACAATGAGCAGTTCTTC
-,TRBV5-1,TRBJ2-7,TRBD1,CASSLGSLQGAYEQYF,TGCGCCAGCAGCTTGGGGTCTTTACAGGGGGCCTACGAGCAGTACTTC
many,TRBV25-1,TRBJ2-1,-,CASESRGSGDEQFF,TGTGCCAGCGAGTCGCGGGGTTCGGGGGATGAGCAGTTCTTC
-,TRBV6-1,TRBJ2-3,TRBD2,CASSRPTSGGAPTDTQYF,TGTGCCAGCAGTCGCCCGACTAGCGGGGGGGCCCCCACAGATACGCAGTATTTT
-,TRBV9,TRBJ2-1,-,CASSVTPQVAQFF,TGTGCCAGCAGCGTGACCCCACAGGTAGCGCAGTTCTTC
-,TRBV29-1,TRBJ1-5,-,CSVGSGWGQPQHF,TGCAGCGTTGGGTCAGGGTGGGGTCAGCCCCAGCATTTT
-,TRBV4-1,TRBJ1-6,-,CASSQPGTSHNSPLHF,TGCGCCAGCAGCCAGCCTGGGACATCCCATAATTCACCCCTCCACTTT
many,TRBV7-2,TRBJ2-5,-,CASSLAGGRQTQYF,TGTGCCAGCAGCTTAGCGGGGGGCCGGCAGACCCAGTACTTC
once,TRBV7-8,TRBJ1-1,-,CASSPNGGEAEAFF,TGTGCCAGCAGCCCTAATGGGGGGGAGGCTGAAGCTTTCTTT
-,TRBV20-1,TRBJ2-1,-,CSASVSPNSEQFF,TGCAGTGCTAGTGTTAGCCCCAACAGTGAGCAGTTCTTC
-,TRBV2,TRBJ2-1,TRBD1,CASSVGQYNEQFF,TGTGCCAGCAGTGTGGGACAGTACAATGAGCAGTTCTTC
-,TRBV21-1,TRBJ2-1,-,CASSDEQFF,TGTGCCAGCAGTGATGAGCAGTTCTTC
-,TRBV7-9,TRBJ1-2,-,CASSRDGTWGYTF,TGTGCCAGCAGCCGGGACGGTACCTGGGGCTACACCTTC
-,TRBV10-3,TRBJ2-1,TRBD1,CAISTRDRGRSYNEQFF,TGTGCCATCAGCACCCGGGACAGGGGGCGATCCTACAATGAGCAGTTCTTC
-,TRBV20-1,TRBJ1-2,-,CSAGQGYGYTF,TGCAGCGCGGGGCAGGGCTATGGCTACACCTTC
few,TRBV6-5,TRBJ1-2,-,CASSPRTVYGYTF,TGTGCCAGCAGCCCCCGGACAGTCTATGGCTACACCTTC
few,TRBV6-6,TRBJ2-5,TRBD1,CASNEQGAGETQYF,TGTGCCAGCAATGAACAGGGGGCGGGAGAGACCCAGTACTTC
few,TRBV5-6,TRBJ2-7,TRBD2,CASSRDYRREQYF,TGTGCCAGCAGCAGGGACTACCGGCGCGAGCAGTACTTC
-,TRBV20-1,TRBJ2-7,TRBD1,CSAVGQGAGEQYF,TGCAGTGCTGTGGGACAGGGGGCGGGTGAGCAGTACTTC
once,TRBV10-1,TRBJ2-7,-,CASSDRPPPGEQYF,TGCGCCAGCAGTGATCGTCCCCCCCCGGGCGAGCAGTACTTC
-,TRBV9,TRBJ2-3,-,CASSVDGGSDWDTQYF,TGTGCCAGCAGCGTAGATGGGGGTAGCGACTGGGATACGCAGTATTTT
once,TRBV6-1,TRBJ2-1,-,CASSQGHGLNEQFF,TGTGCCAGCAGCCAGGGACACGGACTCAATGAGCAGTTCTTC
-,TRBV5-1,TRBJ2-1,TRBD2,CANSTLGASGRYNEQFF,TGCGCCAACAGCACCCTAGGTGCTAGCGGTCGATACAATGAGCAGTTCTTC
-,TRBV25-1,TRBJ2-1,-,CASSEGGGHSYNEQFF,TGTGCCAGCAGTGAGGGGGGAGGTCACTCCTACAATGAGCAGTTCTTC
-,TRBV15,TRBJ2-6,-,CATSSEGAGANVLTF,TGTGCCACCAGCAGCGAGGGTGCTGGGGCCAACGTCCTGACTTTC
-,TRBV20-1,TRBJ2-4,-,CSARDSGLDIQYF,TGCAGTGCTAGAGACTCGGGGTTGGACATTCAGTACTTC
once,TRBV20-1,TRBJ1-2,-,CSATRGSQDYGYTF,TGCAGTGCTACCAGGGGCTCCCAGGACTATGGCTACACCTTC
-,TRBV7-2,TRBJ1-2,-,CASSSFLESGYTF,TGTGCCAGCAGCTCCTTCCTCGAGAGTGGCTACACCTTC
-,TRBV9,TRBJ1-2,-,CASRREAGRANYGYTF,TGTGCCAGCAGGAGGGAAGCAGGTCGAGCTAACTATGGCTACACCTTC
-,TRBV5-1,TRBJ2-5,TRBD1,CASSTGQTPTQYF,TGCGCCAGCAGCACGGGACAGACACCGACCCAGTACTTC
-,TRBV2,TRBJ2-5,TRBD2,CASVEGLAGEEETQYF,TGTGCCAGCGTCGAGGGGTTAGCGGGGGAGGAGGAGACCCAGTACTTC
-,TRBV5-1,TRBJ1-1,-,CASSWQVVNTEAFF,TGCGCCAGCAGCTGGCAGGTCGTGAACACTGAAGCTTTCTTT
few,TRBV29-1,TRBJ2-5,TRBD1,CSVERTGVRPQETQYF,TGCAGCGTTGAACGGACAGGGGTTCGGCCTCAAGAGACCCAGTACTTC
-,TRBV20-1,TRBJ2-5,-,CSARDWRAAGDRKETQYF,TGCAGTGCTAGAGATTGGCGAGCGGCAGGCGATCGAAAAGAGACCCAGTACTTC
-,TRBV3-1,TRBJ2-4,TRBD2,CASSQDGRGARNIQYF,TGTGCCAGCAGCCAAGACGGGCGGGGGGCGAGAAACATTCAGTACTTC
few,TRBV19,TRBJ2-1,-,CASSERPSSYNEQFF,TGTGCCAGTAGTGAGCGTCCTAGCTCCTACAATGAGCAGTTCTTC
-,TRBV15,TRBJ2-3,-,CATSSGTDTQYF,TGTGCCACCAGCAGTGGTACAGATACGCAGTATTTT
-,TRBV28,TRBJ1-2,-,CANRGSRWINYGYTF,TGTGCCAACCGGGGGTCACGGTGGATAAACTATGGCTACACCTTC
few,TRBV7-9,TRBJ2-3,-,CASSLGATDTQYF,TGTGCCAGCAGCTTAGGGGCCACAGATACGCAGTATTTT
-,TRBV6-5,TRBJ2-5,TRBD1,CASSYSGPDRGTVETQYF,TGTGCCAGCAGTTACTCAGGTCCGGACAGGGGCACAGTAGAGACCCAGTACTTC
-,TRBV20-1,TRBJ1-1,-,CSARGPGGGGEKAFF,TGCAGTGCTAGAGGACCCGGGGGTGGGGGGGAGAAAGCTTTCTTT
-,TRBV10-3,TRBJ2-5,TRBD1,CAIRIQGQEAQYF,TGTGCCATCAGGATACAGGGGCAAGAGGCCCAGTACTTC
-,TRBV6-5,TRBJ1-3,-,CASSDWWTGNTIYF,TGTGCCAGCAGTGACTGGTGGACTGGAAACACCATATATTTT
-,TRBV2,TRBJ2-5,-,CASSERALRETQYF,TGTGCCAGCAGTGAACGGGCTCTTAGAGAGACCCAGTACTTC
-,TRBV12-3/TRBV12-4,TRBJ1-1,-,CASRIGTGYHTEAFF,TGTGCCAGCAGAATAGGAACCGGGTACCACACTGAAGCTTTCTTT